The entry below gives a single TCR beta chain sequence along with its context. The sample originates from a study of OX40 agonist ivuxolimab in advanced cancers. The assay was immunoSEQ multiplex PCR, and TCRdb's table has in-frame clones only and misses some. Here the sample spans 80,000 to 100,000 clones, around 85% being singletons. This sample comprised CD4+ or CD8+ T cells sorted from blood, obtained in a trial of the OX40 agonist ivuxolimab. This TCR was sampled from an adult with an advanced solid tumor such as melanoma, head and neck, liver or kidney cancer.

In DNA form, the CDR3 reads TGTGCCAGTAGTCCCAGGGCCTTATGGGAGATGAGAAATGAGCAGTTCTTC. It encodes CASSPRALWEMRNEQFF. This chain connects TRBV19 to TRBJ2-1; the D gene could be TRBD1 or TRBD2 (5 bases each). The V gene lost 5 bases and the J gene lost 7 bases, with 24 bases spanning the gap. The CDR3 is made up of 17 amino acids. Germline V CDR1 and CDR2: LNHDA, SQIVND (reference sequence).